The 14 T cell receptor beta chains listed next were all sequenced from one sample in a study of blood T cell repertoires in COVID-19. Assay: immunoSEQ multiplex PCR; the TCRdb copy retains only in-frame clones and omits some. The sample yields 130,000 to 150,000 clones, 80% to 85% seen once. The specimen was peripheral blood. The receptors shown here come from a human donor in a cohort sampled during active COVID-19.

About this clone: One end of the junction does not line up with germline, which may come from a read error. The chain recombines TRBV24-1 with TRBJ2-3, with TRBD2 as a possible D gene (6 bases). The CDR3 loop spans 14 amino acids. In germline, CDR1 is KGHDR, CDR2 SFDVKD. CDR3 in amino acids: CATSVGTSTDTQYF. Written as DNA, the CDR3 is TGTGCCACTAGTGTTGGGACTAGCACAGATACGCAGTATTTT.

The chain joins TRBV28 to TRBJ1-4; no clear D gene. The V end lost 4 bases, the J end lost 7 bases, and 10 bases lay between the germline ends. CDR1 and CDR2 from the germline V gene are MDHEN and SYDVKM. This CDR3 comprises 13 residues. CDR3 in DNA: TGTGCCAGCAGTTCCGGGTTGGGTGAAAAACTGTTTTTT. It codes for CASSSGLGEKLFF. Supplemented by reference TRBV28 and TRBJ1-4, the full variable domain reads DVKVTQSSRYLVKRTGEKVFLECVQDMDHENMFWYRQDPGLGLRLIYFSYDVKMKEKGDIPEGYSVSREKKERFSLILESASTNQTSMYLCASSSGLGEKLFFGSGTQLSVL.

This clone came up a few times. CDR3 in amino acids: CASSPGQGASSPLHF. The CDR3 nucleotides read TGTGCCAGCAGCCCAGGACAGGGGGCGAGTTCACCCCTCCACTTT. The chain employs TRBV9 and TRBJ1-6; TRBD1 agrees at 11 bases. CDR1 is SGDLS, CDR2 YYNGEE, per germline. CDR3 size: 15 residues. J gave up 9 bases and V 4 bases, and 6 bases lay outside the gene matches.

The J gene is TRBJ1-4, the V gene TRBV7-4; D unclear. V lost 1 base and J 0 bases, leaving 15 bases between the germline ends. The CDR3 has 18 amino acids. CDR1 is SGHVT, CDR2 SQSDAQ, per germline. The CDR3 sequence: CASSLEDAGNSTNEKLFF. In DNA, the CDR3 is TGTGCCAGCAGCTTAGAGGATGCAGGCAACTCAACTAATGAAAAACTGTTTTTT.

V is TRBV5-1 and J is TRBJ1-2; 7 bases line up with TRBD1. Looked up from germline, CDR1 is SGHRS and CDR2 is YFSETQ. After removal of 4 bases from V and 8 bases from J, the junction contained 5 bases not matched to a gene. This CDR3 is 12 amino acids long. In DNA form, the CDR3 reads TGCGCCAGCAGCCCAACAGGGGAAGGCTACACCTTC. This sequence encodes CASSPTGEGYTF.

J is TRBJ1-6 and V is TRBV3-1 (or the pseudogene TRBV3-2), with 7 bases lining up with TRBD1. This CDR3 comprises 14 residues. With V trimmed by 1 base and J by 9 bases, 3 bases remained unmatched. Germline lookup yields CDR1 LGHDT and CDR2 YNNKEL (reference sequence). The CDR3 sequence is CASSQVTGRSPLHF. CDR3 nucleotide sequence: TGTGCCAGCAGCCAAGTGACAGGGCGTTCACCCCTCCACTTT.

The V call is TRBV24-1, the J call TRBJ2-1; 7 bases line up with TRBD2. This CDR3 spans 14 amino acids. The ends lost 0 bases at V and 8 bases at J; junction bases unmatched: 3. Germline CDR1 reads KGHDR; CDR2 reads SFDVKD. The CDR3 is CATSDLGGGDEQFF. For the CDR3, the DNA is TGTGCCACCAGTGATTTGGGGGGGGGAGATGAGCAGTTCTTC.

CDR3 in amino acids: CASSYQLGVETQYF. In DNA form, the CDR3 reads TGTGCCAGCAGTTACCAGCTAGGGGTCGAGACCCAGTACTTC. V usage is TRBV6-5 and J usage is TRBJ2-5; maybe TRBD1 (5 bases). CDR1 and CDR2 (germline): MNHEY, SVGAGI. The CDR3 runs to 14 residues. V lost 2 bases and J 5 bases, leaving 12 bases between the germline ends.

This CDR3 is CASSIVAMNTEAFF. CDR3 in DNA: TGTGCCAGTAGTATAGTAGCAATGAACACTGAAGCTTTCTTT. The gene calls are TRBV19 and TRBJ1-1; no reliable D call. The germline CDR1 and CDR2 sequences are LNHDA and SQIVND (reference sequence). This CDR3 region has 14 residues. Trimming took 1 base from V and 0 from J, leaving 6 bases between them.

The rearrangement joins TRBV5-1 to TRBJ2-5; 7 bases line up with TRBD2. This CDR3 is 16 amino acids long. The J segment lost 1 base and the V segment lost 7 bases, leaving 13 bases of the junction unmatched. Germline CDR1 is SGHRS and CDR2 is YFSETQ. DNA of the CDR3: TGCGCCAGCGGGCTTGGGGACGGGGGGATCCAAGAGACCCAGTACTTC. As protein: CASGLGDGGIQETQYF.

The chain couples TRBV28 to TRBJ2-7, with 9 bases fitting TRBD1. Germline loops: CDR1 MDHEN, CDR2 SYDVKM. The CDR3 has 16 amino acids. V gave up 2 bases and J gave up 2 bases; unmatched junction bases: 7. The CDR3 loop reads CASSLHLTGGTYEQYF. CDR3 bases: TGTGCCAGCAGTTTACACCTGACAGGGGGAACCTACGAGCAGTACTTC. The full variable domain, completed using reference TRBV28 and TRBJ2-7, is DVKVTQSSRYLVKRTGEKVFLECVQDMDHENMFWYRQDPGLGLRLIYFSYDVKMKEKGDIPEGYSVSREKKERFSLILESASTNQTSMYLCASSLHLTGGTYEQYFGPGTRLTVT.

The rearrangement uses TRBV19 and TRBJ2-7, with 9 bases lining up with TRBD2. Germline trimming cut 4 bases from V and 0 bases from J; bases unmatched to any gene: 4. The germline V gene encodes CDR1 LNHDA and CDR2 SQIVND (reference sequence). CDR3 length: 15 amino acids. This CDR3 reads CASSTRTSASYEQYF. Written as DNA, the CDR3 is TGTGCCAGTAGTACTCGGACTAGCGCCTCCTACGAGCAGTACTTC.

The genes are TRBV10-1 and TRBJ1-5; 8 bases agree with TRBD1. V was clipped by 0 bases and J by 6 bases; unmatched bases: 7. Germline CDR1 and CDR2: WNHNN and SYGVQD (reference sequence). The length of the CDR3 is 16 residues. This CDR3 is CASSESADRVIQPQHF. DNA for the CDR3: TGCGCCAGCAGTGAGTCCGCGGACAGGGTGATTCAGCCCCAGCATTTT.

This clone was found once. In nucleotides, the CDR3 is TGTGCCAGCAGCCCAGGGGAAAACTATGGCTACACCTTC. Amino acid sequence: CASSPGENYGYTF. The chain uses TRBV3-1 (or the pseudogene TRBV3-2) and TRBJ1-2, with a possible D match to TRBD1 (6 bases). Trimming shortened V by 4 bases and J by 2 bases, and 8 bases separated the two germline ends. The CDR3 is made up of 13 amino acids. Germline-derived CDR1 and CDR2 are LGHDT and YNNKEL (reference sequence).